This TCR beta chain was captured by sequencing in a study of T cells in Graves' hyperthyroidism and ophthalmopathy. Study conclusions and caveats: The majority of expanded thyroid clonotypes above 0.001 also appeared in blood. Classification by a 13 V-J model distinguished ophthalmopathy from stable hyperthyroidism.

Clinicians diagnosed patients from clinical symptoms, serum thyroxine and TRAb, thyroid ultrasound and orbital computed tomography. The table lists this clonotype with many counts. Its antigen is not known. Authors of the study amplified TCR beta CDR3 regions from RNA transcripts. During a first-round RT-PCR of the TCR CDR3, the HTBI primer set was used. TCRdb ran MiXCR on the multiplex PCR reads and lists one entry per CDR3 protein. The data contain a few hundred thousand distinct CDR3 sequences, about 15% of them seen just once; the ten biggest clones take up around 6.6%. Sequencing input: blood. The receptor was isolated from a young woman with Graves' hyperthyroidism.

The CDR3 loop is CASSEALDTEAFF. The CDR3 DNA reads as TGTGCCAGCAGTGAAGCGCTGGACACTGAAGCTTTCTTT. The chain uses TRBV2 and TRBJ1-1; D not certain. This CDR3 is 13 amino acids long. Looked up from germline, CDR1 is SNHLY and CDR2 is FYNNEI. V lost 0 bases to trimming and J lost 3 bases, with 5 bases between them.